This T cell receptor (beta chain) was sequenced during a study of shared clonotypes between healthy human individuals. CD45RO-negative CD8 cells positively selected for CCR7 made up the naive population, which excluded terminally differentiated effector memory CD45RA+ cells. Germline CDR1 reads SNHLY; CDR2 reads FYNNEI. CDR3 length equals 15 residues. V shed 3 bases and J 2 bases; nucleotides not matched to a gene: 6. Replicate PCRs run on sorted subsets employed approximately 180 ng DNA, about 27,000 T cell genomes. Methods used by the authors: ImmunoSEQ yielded junction-only sequences lacking quality scores, so filtering differed. Method: immunoSEQ multiplex PCR; TCRdb's copy keeps in-frame clones and lacks some. V and J calls and clone size are as listed in that table; D and trimming were resolved from the DNA. The table records about 680,000 clones, 92% of them present only once. Comments on this clone: No antigen is known for it.

General study points: The authors expected sequencing depth to affect clonotype sharing among donors. All-four-donor shared clonotypes had higher generation probabilities than non-shared clonotypes did.

This sequence originates from a man younger than 40 in good health. Material: naive CD8+ T cells sorted from blood. This chain links TRBV2 with TRBJ2-7; 8 bases align to TRBD2. The CDR3 sequence: CASSDVTSGTYEQYF. The CDR3 nucleotides read TGTGCCAGCAGTGATGTAACTAGCGGAACCTACGAGCAGTACTTC.